These T cell receptor beta chains were read from a single sample in a study of cytomegalovirus exposure and HLA in healthy donors. The assay was immunoSEQ multiplex PCR, and TCRdb's table has in-frame clones only and misses some. This repertoire shows over 100,000 clones, more than 60% found once; its top ten account for over 2%. The sample comprised PBMCs. These receptors were collected from a woman aged 40 to 50 in good health and CMV-seropositive. CDR3s include the opening cysteine and the closing phenylalanine or tryptophan. Each record gives: J gene, V gene, D gene, clone size, CDR3 length, CDR3 DNA, CDR3 protein. D genes are given only for firm matches. Clone size is not always given. Where it is, it says once, few, many or a class for expanded clones.

TRBJ2-7	TRBV4-1	TRBD1	.	15	TGCGCCAGCAGCCAACTCACTCAGGGGGCAGCCGAGCAGTACTTC	CASSQLTQGAAEQYF
TRBJ2-7	TRBV10-1	TRBD1	.	15	TGCGCCAGCAGTGCCCCGGGACAGATAACCTACGAGCAGTACTTC	CASSAPGQITYEQYF
TRBJ2-1	TRBV5-1	TRBD2	.	15	TGCGCCAGCAGCGGACTAGCGGGGGACCACAATGAGCAGTTCTTC	CASSGLAGDHNEQFF
TRBJ1-3	TRBV5-1	.	few	17	TGCGCCAGCAGCCCGGCCGGGACACTCCTCCAGTTGGACACCATATATTTT	CASSPAGTLLQLDTIYF
TRBJ2-2	TRBV13	TRBD1	.	16	TGTGCCAGCAGCACGCGACAGGGATTTGGCACCGGGGAGCTGTTTTTT	CASSTRQGFGTGELFF
TRBJ2-7	TRBV27	TRBD2	.	17	TGTGCCAGCAGTTCGGGGACTAGTCAAGGTTCGCCCTACGAGCAGTACTTC	CASSSGTSQGSPYEQYF
TRBJ1-2	TRBV9	TRBD1	.	14	TGTGCCAGCAGCACCGGACAGGGGTTTGGTGACTACACCTTC	CASSTGQGFGDYTF
TRBJ2-5	TRBV7-2	.	.	11	TGTGCCAGCAGCTTCAAAGAGACCCAGTACTTC	CASSFKETQYF
TRBJ1-4	TRBV28	.	.	18	TGTGCCAGCAGTTTCCGTCCTCGGGACATCTGGGCTAATGAAAAACTGTTTTTT	CASSFRPRDIWANEKLFF
TRBJ2-7	TRBV12-2	.	.	16	TGTGCAAGTCGCTTAGGCCCATGGGACTACCCCTACGAGCAGTACTTC	CASRLGPWDYPYEQYF
TRBJ1-2	TRBV5-4	.	.	13	TGTGCCAGCAGCTCCGGACAGAACTATGGCTACACCTTC	CASSSGQNYGYTF
TRBJ1-3	TRBV19	.	.	14	TGTGCCAGTAGTATGGGCGTTTCTGGAAACACCATATATTTT	CASSMGVSGNTIYF
TRBJ2-3	TRBV2	.	.	13	TGTGCCAGCAGTACAGCCGGCACAGATACGCAGTATTTT	CASSTAGTDTQYF
TRBJ1-2	TRBV11-2	.	.	14	TGTGCCAGCAGCTTATACGCAGGGGACTATGGCTACACCTTC	CASSLYAGDYGYTF
TRBJ2-2	TRBV9	.	.	14	TGTGCCAGCAGCGGGGTGCGGGCCGGAGCGAAGCTGTTTTTT	CASSGVRAGAKLFF
TRBJ2-7	TRBV14	TRBD2	few	14	TGTGCCAGCAGCCAAGATGGGCTAGCGGCCGAGCAGTACTTC	CASSQDGLAAEQYF
TRBJ1-5	TRBV7-2	.	.	15	TGTGCCAGCAGCTTTGAGGGATATAGCAATCAGCCCCAGCATTTT	CASSFEGYSNQPQHF
TRBJ1-2	TRBV7-2	TRBD1	.	16	TGTGCCAGCAGCAATAGACGGGACAGGGTTAACTATGGCTACACCTTC	CASSNRRDRVNYGYTF
TRBJ1-1	TRBV5-6	TRBD1	.	13	TGTGCCAGCAGCTGGGGACAGCCTATTGAAGCTTTCTTT	CASSWGQPIEAFF
TRBJ2-3	TRBV6-6	.	.	13	TGTGCCAGCAGCAGGGGCAAGACAGATACGCAGTATTTT	CASSRGKTDTQYF
TRBJ1-1	TRBV7-9	.	few	15	TGTGCCAGCAGCTTAGAGACAGTAAAGATCACTGAAGCTTTCTTT	CASSLETVKITEAFF
TRBJ2-7	TRBV9	TRBD2	.	14	TGTGCCAGCAGCGTTAGCGGGGGGGGCTACGAGCAGTACTTC	CASSVSGGGYEQYF
TRBJ1-5	TRBV5-1	.	.	14	TGCGCCAGCAGCCCGGACTCCTGGAATCAGCCCCAGCATTTT	CASSPDSWNQPQHF
TRBJ2-7	TRBV7-9	.	.	16	TGTGCCAGCAGCTTAGTAGGTCGGGGTGGAAGTTACGAGCAGTACTTC	CASSLVGRGGSYEQYF
TRBJ2-7	TRBV6-5	.	.	14	TGTGCCAGCAGTTCATGGCAGGGTAAGGACGAGCAGTACTTC	CASSSWQGKDEQYF
TRBJ1-5	TRBV19	TRBD1	.	16	TGTGCCAGTCGTAAACAGGGGAGTGGAGGCAATCAGCCCCAGCATTTT	CASRKQGSGGNQPQHF
TRBJ1-2	TRBV6-5	.	.	12	TGTGCCAGCAGTTGGGGGGGGAATGGCTACACCTTC	CASSWGGNGYTF
TRBJ2-7	TRBV19	.	.	16	TGTGCCAGTAGTTCCTCGACTCGACCCAGCTCCTACGAGCAGTACTTC	CASSSSTRPSSYEQYF
TRBJ2-7	TRBV7-3	TRBD1	few	15	TGTGCCAGCAGCTTAGGACAGGGGCCCACCTACGAGCAGTACTTC	CASSLGQGPTYEQYF
TRBJ1-2	TRBV6-6	TRBD1	few	16	TGTGCCAGCAGTCTCCAGCGGAGGGGGCTTAACTATGGCTACACCTTC	CASSLQRRGLNYGYTF
TRBJ1-2	TRBV7-2	.	few	15	TGTGCCAGCAGCCGCGAGGACAGAGGATACTATGGCTACACCTTC	CASSREDRGYYGYTF
TRBJ1-1	TRBV7-9	TRBD1	once	16	TGTGCCAGCAGCTCTACGGACAGGGCGAGGGGAACTGAAGCTTTCTTT	CASSSTDRARGTEAFF
TRBJ2-5	TRBV30	TRBD1	once	16	TGTGCCTGGAGTAGTACAGGGGGCCCCGGTCAAGAGACCCAGTACTTC	CAWSSTGGPGQETQYF
TRBJ1-1	TRBV7-2	.	.	14	TGTGCCAGCAGCTTTCTCCCCCCCAGGGTTGAAGCTTTCTTT	CASSFLPPRVEAFF
TRBJ2-7	TRBV2	TRBD1	.	15	TGTGCCAGCAGCCTTAGTGGGGACAGCTCCTACGAGCAGTACTTC	CASSLSGDSSYEQYF
TRBJ1-2	TRBV5-1	.	.	14	TGCGCCAGCAGCACAGGGCAGAATTACTATGGCTACACCTTC	CASSTGQNYYGYTF
TRBJ2-2	TRBV18	TRBD2	.	17	TGTGCCAGCTCACCATCTAGGACTAGCGGGCTAACCGGGGAGCTGTTTTTT	CASSPSRTSGLTGELFF
TRBJ2-7	TRBV18	.	.	17	TGTGCCAGCTCACCACCAGGTGTGTGGGGGGGCCAGCACGAGCAGTACTTC	CASSPPGVWGGQHEQYF
TRBJ2-7	TRBV7-8	TRBD2	.	16	TGTGCCAGCAGCCGATTAGGGACTAGCGGGATCTACGAGCAGTACTTC	CASSRLGTSGIYEQYF
TRBJ2-1	TRBV5-1	TRBD2	.	18	TGCGCCAGCAGCTTGGCCGGAATCACTAGCGGGAGTCGGGGTGAGCAGTTCTTC	CASSLAGITSGSRGEQFF